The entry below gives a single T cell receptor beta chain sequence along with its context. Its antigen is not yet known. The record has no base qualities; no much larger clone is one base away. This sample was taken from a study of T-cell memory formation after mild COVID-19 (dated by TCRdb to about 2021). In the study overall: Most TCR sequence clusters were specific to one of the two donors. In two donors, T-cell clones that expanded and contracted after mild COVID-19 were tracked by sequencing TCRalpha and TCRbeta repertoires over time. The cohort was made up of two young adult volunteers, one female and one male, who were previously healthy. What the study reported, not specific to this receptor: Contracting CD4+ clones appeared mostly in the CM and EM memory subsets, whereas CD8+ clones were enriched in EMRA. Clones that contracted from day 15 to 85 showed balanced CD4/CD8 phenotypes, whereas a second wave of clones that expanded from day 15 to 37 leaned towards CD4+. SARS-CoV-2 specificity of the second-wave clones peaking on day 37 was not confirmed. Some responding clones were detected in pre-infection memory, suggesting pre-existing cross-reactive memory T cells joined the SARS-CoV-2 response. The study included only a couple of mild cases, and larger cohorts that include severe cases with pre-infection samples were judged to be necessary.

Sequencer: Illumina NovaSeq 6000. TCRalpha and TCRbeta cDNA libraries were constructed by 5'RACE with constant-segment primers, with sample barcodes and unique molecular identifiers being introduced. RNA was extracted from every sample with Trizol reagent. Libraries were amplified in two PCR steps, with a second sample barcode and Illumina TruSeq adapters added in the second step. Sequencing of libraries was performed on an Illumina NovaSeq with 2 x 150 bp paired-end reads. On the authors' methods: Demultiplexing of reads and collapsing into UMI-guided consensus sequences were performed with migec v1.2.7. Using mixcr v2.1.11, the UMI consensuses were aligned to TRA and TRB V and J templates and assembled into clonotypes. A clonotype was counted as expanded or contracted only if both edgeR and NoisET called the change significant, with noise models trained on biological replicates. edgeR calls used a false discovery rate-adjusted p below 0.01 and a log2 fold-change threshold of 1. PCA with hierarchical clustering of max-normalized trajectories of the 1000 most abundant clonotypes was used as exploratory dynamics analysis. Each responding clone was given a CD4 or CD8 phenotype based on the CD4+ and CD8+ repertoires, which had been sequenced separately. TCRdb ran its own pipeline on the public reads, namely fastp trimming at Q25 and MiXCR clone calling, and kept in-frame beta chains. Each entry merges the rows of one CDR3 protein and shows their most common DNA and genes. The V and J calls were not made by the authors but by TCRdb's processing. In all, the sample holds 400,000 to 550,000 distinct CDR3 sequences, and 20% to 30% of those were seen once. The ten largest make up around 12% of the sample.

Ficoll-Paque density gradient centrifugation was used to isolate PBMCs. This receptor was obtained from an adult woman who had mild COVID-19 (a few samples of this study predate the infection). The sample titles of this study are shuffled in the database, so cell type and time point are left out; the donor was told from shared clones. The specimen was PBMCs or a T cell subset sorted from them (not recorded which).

The CDR3 here reads CATRPPERKGDYEQYF. The sequenced DNA is TGTGCCACCAGGCCACCAGAGAGGAAAGGAGACTACGAGCAGTACTTC. The chain is assembled from TRBV24-1 and TRBJ2-7; a confident D gene designation cannot be given. The trim is 7 bases for V and 3 bases for J, with a gap of 21 bases between the germline ends. The germline V gene provides CDR1 KGHDR and CDR2 SFDVKD. Counted from cysteine to phenylalanine, this CDR3 has 16 amino acids. Only the CDR3 DNA is retained, 48 bases long and in frame from the first base.